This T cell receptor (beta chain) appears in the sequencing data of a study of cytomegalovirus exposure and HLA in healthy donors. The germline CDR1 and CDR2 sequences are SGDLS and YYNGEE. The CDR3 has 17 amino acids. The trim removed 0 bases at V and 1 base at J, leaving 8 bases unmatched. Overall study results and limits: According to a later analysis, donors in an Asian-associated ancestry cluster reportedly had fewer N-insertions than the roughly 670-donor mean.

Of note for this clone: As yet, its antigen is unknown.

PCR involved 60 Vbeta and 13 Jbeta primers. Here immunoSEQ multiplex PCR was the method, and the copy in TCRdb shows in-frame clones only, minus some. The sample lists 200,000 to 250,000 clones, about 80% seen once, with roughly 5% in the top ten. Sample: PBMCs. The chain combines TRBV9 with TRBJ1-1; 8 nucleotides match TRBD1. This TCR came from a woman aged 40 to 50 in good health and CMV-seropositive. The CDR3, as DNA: TGTGCCAGCAGCGTAGGAGCCGGGACAGGAACGAACACTGAAGCTTTCTTT. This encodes CASSVGAGTGTNTEAFF.